A selection of T cell receptor beta chains follows, all from one sample in a study of technical replicates of blood from a few donors. Measured with immunoSEQ multiplex PCR; TCRdb has only the in-frame clones, and not every one. The sample shows about 73,000 clones, roughly 90% of them seen only once. The sequenced material came from PBMCs. The receptors were sampled from a human donor in good health. Some clones in this sample may be carry-over from other donors' samples. CDR3s include the opening cysteine and the closing phenylalanine or tryptophan. The order of the fields is D gene, clone size, J gene, V gene, CDR3 protein, CDR3 DNA. The D gene is left open where the match is weak. Clone size is shown for a subset of rows, as once, few, many or a class of expanded clone.

d_call: NA
clone_size: NA
j_call: TRBJ2-3
v_call: TRBV5-4
cdr3_aa: CASSFGTRTDTQYF
cdr3_nt: TGTGCCAGCAGCTTCGGGACACGCACAGATACGCAGTATTTT

d_call: TRBD1
clone_size: once
j_call: TRBJ2-3
v_call: TRBV29-1
cdr3_aa: CSVQGTATDTQYF
cdr3_nt: TGCAGCGTCCAAGGGACAGCGACAGATACGCAGTATTTT

d_call: TRBD1
clone_size: NA
j_call: TRBJ1-1
v_call: TRBV9
cdr3_aa: CASSRGGVTEAFF
cdr3_nt: TGTGCCAGCAGTCGAGGGGGCGTCACTGAAGCTTTCTTT

d_call: NA
clone_size: NA
j_call: TRBJ2-1
v_call: TRBV9
cdr3_aa: CASSVEKSSYNEQFF
cdr3_nt: TGTGCCAGCAGCGTAGAAAAGAGCTCCTACAATGAGCAGTTCTTC

d_call: TRBD2
clone_size: NA
j_call: TRBJ2-7
v_call: TRBV7-3
cdr3_aa: CASSVSSGGPYEQYF
cdr3_nt: TGTGCCAGCAGCGTATCTAGCGGGGGGCCCTACGAGCAGTACTTC

d_call: TRBD1
clone_size: NA
j_call: TRBJ1-1
v_call: TRBV11-1
cdr3_aa: CASSSYRGQAFF
cdr3_nt: TGTGCCAGCAGCTCCTACAGGGGGCAGGCTTTCTTT

d_call: NA
clone_size: NA
j_call: TRBJ2-2
v_call: TRBV10-3
cdr3_aa: CAISEVSGWTGELFF
cdr3_nt: TGTGCCATCAGTGAAGTGTCCGGGTGGACCGGGGAGCTGTTTTTT

d_call: NA
clone_size: NA
j_call: TRBJ2-7
v_call: TRBV7-8
cdr3_aa: CASSLYGSRVGYEQYF
cdr3_nt: TGTGCCAGCAGCTTATACGGGTCCCGGGTCGGCTACGAGCAGTACTTC

d_call: TRBD1
clone_size: NA
j_call: TRBJ1-5
v_call: TRBV9
cdr3_aa: CASSPYHQGAHQPQHF
cdr3_nt: TGTGCCAGCAGCCCCTACCATCAGGGGGCGCATCAGCCCCAGCATTTT

d_call: TRBD2
clone_size: NA
j_call: TRBJ2-2
v_call: TRBV6-5
cdr3_aa: CASRGSGANTGELFF
cdr3_nt: TGTGCCAGCCGCGGGAGCGGGGCGAACACCGGGGAGCTGTTTTTT

d_call: TRBD1
clone_size: NA
j_call: TRBJ2-1
v_call: TRBV29-1
cdr3_aa: CSVEDRRQFF
cdr3_nt: TGCAGCGTTGAGGACAGGCGCCAGTTCTTC

d_call: TRBD1
clone_size: NA
j_call: TRBJ2-3
v_call: TRBV29-1
cdr3_aa: CSVAGQTSTDTQYF
cdr3_nt: TGCAGCGTTGCGGGACAGACAAGCACAGATACGCAGTATTTT

d_call: NA
clone_size: NA
j_call: TRBJ1-5
v_call: TRBV6-6
cdr3_aa: CASGRENQPQHF
cdr3_nt: TGTGCCAGCGGCCGGGAAAATCAGCCCCAGCATTTT

d_call: TRBD2
clone_size: NA
j_call: TRBJ2-1
v_call: TRBV7-9
cdr3_aa: CASSRLAGDWEQFF
cdr3_nt: TGTGCCAGCAGCAGACTAGCGGGAGATTGGGAGCAGTTCTTC

d_call: TRBD1
clone_size: NA
j_call: TRBJ2-5
v_call: TRBV6-5
cdr3_aa: CASSKTGVAETQYF
cdr3_nt: TGTGCCAGCAGTAAGACAGGGGTGGCAGAGACCCAGTACTTC

d_call: TRBD2
clone_size: NA
j_call: TRBJ2-3
v_call: TRBV18
cdr3_aa: CASSPLGTSGRAGTDTQYF
cdr3_nt: TGTGCCAGCTCACCACTTGGGACTAGCGGGAGGGCCGGCACAGATACGCAGTATTTT

d_call: TRBD2
clone_size: NA
j_call: TRBJ2-1
v_call: TRBV6-6
cdr3_aa: CASSSSTGGYNEQFF
cdr3_nt: TGTGCCAGCAGTTCTTCCACGGGAGGGTACAATGAGCAGTTCTTC

d_call: TRBD1
clone_size: NA
j_call: TRBJ2-4
v_call: TRBV2
cdr3_aa: CASRGGQGRDIQYF
cdr3_nt: TGTGCCAGCAGAGGAGGACAGGGAAGAGACATTCAGTACTTC

d_call: TRBD1
clone_size: NA
j_call: TRBJ1-1
v_call: TRBV7-8
cdr3_aa: CASSLGAGGMNTEAFF
cdr3_nt: TGTGCCAGCAGCCTTGGGGCAGGGGGTATGAACACTGAAGCTTTCTTT

d_call: TRBD1
clone_size: once
j_call: TRBJ2-7
v_call: TRBV6-1
cdr3_aa: CASSGQGEEYF
cdr3_nt: TGTGCCAGCAGTGGACAGGGGGAAGAGTACTTC

d_call: TRBD2
clone_size: NA
j_call: TRBJ2-1
v_call: TRBV30
cdr3_aa: CAWSGPGLAGYEQFF
cdr3_nt: TGTGCCTGGAGTGGCCCGGGACTAGCGGGATATGAGCAGTTCTTC

d_call: NA
clone_size: NA
j_call: TRBJ1-1
v_call: TRBV5-1
cdr3_aa: CASSLDGELEAFF
cdr3_nt: TGCGCCAGCAGCTTGGACGGGGAATTAGAAGCTTTCTTT

d_call: NA
clone_size: NA
j_call: TRBJ2-1
v_call: TRBV7-7
cdr3_aa: CASSLALRSNEQFF
cdr3_nt: TGTGCCAGCAGCTTAGCACTCCGGTCAAATGAGCAGTTCTTC

d_call: NA
clone_size: few
j_call: TRBJ1-1
v_call: TRBV30
cdr3_aa: CACLWGDGTEAFF
cdr3_nt: TGTGCCTGCCTATGGGGGGACGGCACTGAAGCTTTCTTT

d_call: NA
clone_size: NA
j_call: TRBJ1-2
v_call: TRBV7-2
cdr3_aa: CASSLAFSGVGTYGYTF
cdr3_nt: TGTGCCAGCAGCTTAGCTTTTTCGGGGGTAGGCACCTATGGCTACACCTTC

d_call: TRBD1
clone_size: NA
j_call: TRBJ2-1
v_call: TRBV29-1
cdr3_aa: CSVEDFRDSNNEQFF
cdr3_nt: TGCAGCGTTGAAGATTTTCGGGACAGCAACAATGAGCAGTTCTTC

d_call: NA
clone_size: NA
j_call: TRBJ1-4
v_call: TRBV10-3
cdr3_aa: CASSGPNEKLFF
cdr3_nt: TGTGCCAGTTCAGGGCCTAATGAAAAACTGTTTTTT

d_call: NA
clone_size: NA
j_call: TRBJ1-4
v_call: TRBV7-9
cdr3_aa: CASSLLPTGKPEKLFF
cdr3_nt: TGTGCCAGCAGCCTACTTCCCACGGGAAAACCCGAAAAACTGTTTTTT

d_call: NA
clone_size: NA
j_call: TRBJ2-7
v_call: TRBV7-2
cdr3_aa: CASSFLGGEQYF
cdr3_nt: TGTGCCAGCAGCTTTTTAGGGGGCGAGCAGTACTTC

d_call: TRBD2
clone_size: NA
j_call: TRBJ2-1
v_call: TRBV5-4
cdr3_aa: CASSLGLADYNEQFF
cdr3_nt: TGTGCCAGCAGCTTGGGACTAGCTGACTACAATGAGCAGTTCTTC

d_call: NA
clone_size: once
j_call: TRBJ2-1
v_call: TRBV29-1
cdr3_aa: CSVTGQSSYNEQFF
cdr3_nt: TGCAGCGTTACCGGACAGAGCTCCTACAATGAGCAGTTCTTC

d_call: TRBD2
clone_size: NA
j_call: TRBJ2-5
v_call: TRBV5-1
cdr3_aa: CASRTSGGSETQYF
cdr3_nt: TGCGCCAGCAGAACTAGCGGGGGATCAGAGACCCAGTACTTC

d_call: NA
clone_size: once
j_call: TRBJ2-3
v_call: TRBV5-4
cdr3_aa: CASSLGVRITDTQYF
cdr3_nt: TGTGCCAGCAGCTTGGGGGTCAGGATCACAGATACGCAGTATTTT

d_call: TRBD2
clone_size: once
j_call: TRBJ2-7
v_call: TRBV27
cdr3_aa: CASRPGGGAYEQYF
cdr3_nt: TGTGCCAGCAGACCCGGGGGGGGCGCGTACGAGCAGTACTTC

d_call: NA
clone_size: NA
j_call: TRBJ2-2
v_call: TRBV7-9
cdr3_aa: CANSRGRAYTGELFF
cdr3_nt: TGTGCCAACAGCAGGGGCAGGGCGTACACCGGGGAGCTGTTTTTT

d_call: TRBD2
clone_size: NA
j_call: TRBJ2-7
v_call: TRBV19
cdr3_aa: CASSIDSREWAYEQYF
cdr3_nt: TGTGCCAGTAGTATAGATTCGCGGGAGTGGGCCTACGAGCAGTACTTC

d_call: TRBD2
clone_size: NA
j_call: TRBJ2-5
v_call: TRBV2
cdr3_aa: CASRGWVAGSQETQYF
cdr3_nt: TGTGCCAGCAGGGGATGGGTAGCGGGCTCCCAAGAGACCCAGTACTTC

d_call: NA
clone_size: once
j_call: TRBJ1-4
v_call: TRBV5-1
cdr3_aa: CASSKGQGNEKLFF
cdr3_nt: TGCGCCAGCAGCAAGGGGCAGGGGAACGAAAAACTGTTTTTT

d_call: TRBD1
clone_size: NA
j_call: TRBJ1-2
v_call: TRBV10-3
cdr3_aa: CAISTGTGGNYGYTF
cdr3_nt: TGTGCCATCAGTACCGGGACAGGGGGTAACTATGGCTACACCTTC

d_call: NA
clone_size: NA
j_call: TRBJ2-3
v_call: TRBV7-9
cdr3_aa: CASSPRWAAGLGDTQYF
cdr3_nt: TGTGCCAGCAGCCCACGTTGGGCGGCGGGATTAGGAGATACGCAGTATTTT

d_call: TRBD2
clone_size: NA
j_call: TRBJ2-3
v_call: TRBV6-1
cdr3_aa: CASNLAGTDTQYF
cdr3_nt: TGTGCCAGCAACCTAGCGGGGACAGATACGCAGTATTTT

d_call: TRBD2
clone_size: NA
j_call: TRBJ2-7
v_call: TRBV6-6
cdr3_aa: CASSRRGAGAYEQYF
cdr3_nt: TGTGCCAGCAGCCGCCGGGGAGCGGGGGCCTACGAGCAGTACTTC